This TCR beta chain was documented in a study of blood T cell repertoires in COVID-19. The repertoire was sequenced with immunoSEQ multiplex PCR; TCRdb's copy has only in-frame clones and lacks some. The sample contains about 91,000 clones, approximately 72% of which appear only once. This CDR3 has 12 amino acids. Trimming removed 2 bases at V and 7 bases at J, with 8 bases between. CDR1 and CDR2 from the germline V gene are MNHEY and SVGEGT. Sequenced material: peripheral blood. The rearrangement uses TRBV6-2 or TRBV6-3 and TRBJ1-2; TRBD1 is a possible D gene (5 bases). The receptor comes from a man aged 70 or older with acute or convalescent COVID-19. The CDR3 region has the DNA TGTGCCAGCAGTTACGTTGGGGCTGGCTACACCTTC. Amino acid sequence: CASSYVGAGYTF.